This T cell receptor (beta chain) was documented in a study of spatial heterogeneity in lung cancer. In the study overall: Unique TCR and UMI combinations averaged more than ten appearances each in raw reads. Study outcomes and limitations: Blood carried ubiquitous expanded tumor TCRs more at resection than follow-up.

This clonotype was observed a handful of times. Antigen: not known. Documented time point: sample taken at primary tumor resection. Whole RNA came from tumor, nontumor lung or frozen PBMC and was sequenced without being sorted. Untreated early-stage non-small cell lung cancer patients, roughly 72 in total, were the donors. Individually, TCR cDNA molecules were each labelled with a unique molecular identifier. From the 5' RACE reads, TCRdb called clonotypes with MiXCR, one entry per CDR3 protein. The data show about 50,000 distinct CDR3 sequences, around 7.6% seen once. Germline values: CDR1 WSHSY, CDR2 SAAADI. The CDR3 has 15 amino acids. V lost 0 bases and J lost 4, with 10 bases in between.

The genes are TRBV10-2 and TRBJ1-5, with D possibly TRBD1 on 5 matching bases. The specimen comprised PBMCs, sampled at surgery. The receptor was isolated from a female donor with early-stage non-small cell lung cancer. Here the CDR3 reads CASSESGRRNQPQHF. The CDR3 region has the DNA TGCGCCAGCAGTGAGTCGGGGCGGAGAAATCAGCCCCAGCATTTT.